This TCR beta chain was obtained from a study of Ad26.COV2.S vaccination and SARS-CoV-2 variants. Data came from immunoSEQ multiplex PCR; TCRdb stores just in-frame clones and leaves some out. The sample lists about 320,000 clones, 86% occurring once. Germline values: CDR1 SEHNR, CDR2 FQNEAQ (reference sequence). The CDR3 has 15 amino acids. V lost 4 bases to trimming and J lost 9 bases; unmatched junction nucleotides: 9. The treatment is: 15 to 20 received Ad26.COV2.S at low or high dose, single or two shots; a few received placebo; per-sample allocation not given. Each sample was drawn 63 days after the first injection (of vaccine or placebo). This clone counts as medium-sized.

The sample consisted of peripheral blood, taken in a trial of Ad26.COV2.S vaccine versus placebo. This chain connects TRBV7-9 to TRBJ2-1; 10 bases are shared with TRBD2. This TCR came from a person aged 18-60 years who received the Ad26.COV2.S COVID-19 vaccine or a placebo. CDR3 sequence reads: CASSSSGGSPFEQFF. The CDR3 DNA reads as TGTGCCAGCAGCTCTAGCGGGGGATCTCCGTTTGAGCAGTTCTTC.